The 2 T cell receptor beta chains below come from one sample, sequenced in a study of T cell repertoires in cytomegalovirus infection. In TCRdb, the reads were re-called with MiXCR into one record per CDR3 protein. Altogether 680,000 or so distinct CDR3 sequences are present, 35% being singletons, with the ten largest covering roughly 2.9%. The specimen sequenced was PBMCs. Receptors were obtained from a human donor in good health (CMV status not recorded). Some clones in this sample may be carry-over from other donors' samples.

V is TRBV5-6 and J is TRBJ1-1, with D hard to call. The germline V and J ends were trimmed by 1 base and 4 bases, with 14 bases remaining between them. This CDR3 has 15 amino acids. Germline V gene lookup returns CDR1 SGHDT and CDR2 YYEEEE. DNA of the CDR3: TGTGCCAGCAGCTTGCGAAGGATCGGGAGCACTGAAGCTTTCTTT. Translating it yields CASSLRRIGSTEAFF.

This clonotype occurred a few times. The gene calls are TRBV28 and TRBJ1-2; D unclear. The V gene lost 2 bases and the J gene lost 6 bases, with 10 bases spanning the gap. The V gene's germline CDR1 is MDHEN and CDR2 SYDVKM. The CDR3 totals 13 residues. CDR3 loop: CASSLKSYDGYTF. Written as DNA, the CDR3 is TGTGCCAGCAGTTTAAAATCCTACGATGGCTACACCTTC.